Given below is one T cell receptor (beta chain) in context. Its target is unknown. Given a far larger clone just one base away, this is likely a sequencing read error. Flow cytometry served to check the purity of CD4+ and CD8+ cells, which were isolated by positive magnetic bead selection. This sample was taken from a study of somatic mutations in cytotoxic T cells in rheumatoid arthritis. Study as a whole: Patient blood was drawn as 30 ml EDTA; the draw came right after diagnosis and before any treatment. General study results and limits: Nobody had found out which antigens the expanded CD8+ clones targeted. Exceedance of 20% of CD8+ cells by the largest CD8+ clone occurred in about an eighth of the roughly 60 patients.

This table comes from immunoSEQ multiplex PCR, and its TCRdb copy is limited to in-frame clones, with some not included. The table has 3,000 or so clones, 92% seen once; the top ten hold under 15%. The receptor comes from a woman between 18 and 30 years old with rheumatoid arthritis. The sequenced material came from CD8+ T cells sorted from blood.

The CDR3 DNA reads as TGCGCCAGCAGCCAAGTCATAACAGGGGGGTACGAGCAGTACTTC. The encoded protein is CASSQVITGGYEQYF. This chain links TRBV4-3 with TRBJ2-7, with 8 bases identical to TRBD1. J gave up 4 bases and V 1 base, and 6 bases lay outside the gene matches. Germline values: CDR1 LGHNA, CDR2 YSLEER. This CDR3 comprises 15 residues.